This T cell receptor beta chain was identified during a study of shared clonotypes between healthy human individuals (dated by TCRdb to the early 2020s). Regarding the complete study: The cohort comprised a couple of women and a few men aged 18 to 49 years. For each donor, CD4 naive and CD4 memory were each given three plates, CD8 naive was given two plates, and CD8 memory was given one plate. Each donor's leukapheresis produced roughly between roughly 0.85 and 9 billion PBMCs. To estimate repertoire size and how much clonotypes are shared between individuals, the study performed deep sequencing of blood TCR repertoires from roughly five healthy adults. Different laboratories and diverse techniques were used to prepare libraries and sequence TCR repertoires, to increase sequencing depth and limit assay-specific biases. Results and caveats for the whole study, not just this receptor: Sharing across a few donors was observed for approximately 5% of naive CD4, 3% to 4% of naive CD8, 2% to 2.5% of memory CD4, and approximately 0.41% of memory CD8 clonotypes. Estimated clonotype richness was generally larger for naive than for memory subsets. Rarefaction of sorted-subset datasets indicated incomplete sequencing despite the large sequencing depth. Clonotypes shared by all four sorted-subset donors showed higher generation probabilities than non-shared clonotypes. The small number of donors limited the genetic and exposure-history diversity represented. Sampling was restricted to blood, and TCR repertoires in tissue are likely to differ from TCR repertoires in blood. Pairwise subsampling led to the expectation that sequencing depth would affect the degree of clonotype sharing among donors.

The donors were healthy, HIV-negative adults who had no recently reported acute infections or vaccinations. Only Caucasian adults living in Nashville, Tennessee, USA were represented among the donors. CD4+ T cells were enriched by magnetic negative selection; naive cells were then positively selected on CD45RA, and the negative fraction formed the memory subset. Blood was obtained by leukapheresis, after which PBMCs were separated by Ficoll-Histopaque density gradient centrifugation and cryopreserved in liquid nitrogen vapor phase. Analytical flow cytometry was used to check the purity and quantity of every magnetically sorted T cell population. Genomic DNA was isolated from each sorted fraction and quantified by UV absorbance on a Nanodrop 2000c. TCR CDR3 regions were amplified from genomic DNA by multiplex PCR using the deep immunoSEQ assay. Extracted genomic DNA from each cell subset was spread evenly across all wells of several immunoSEQ 96-well plates, with each plate serving as a replicate. For sorted subsets, approximately 190 ng of genomic DNA, equivalent to around 30,000 T cell genomes, went into each replicate PCR. Purified libraries were quantified with a Qubit 3.0 fluorometer, sized on a Bioanalyzer 2100, and re-quantified with the KAPA Library Quantification kit. Every immunoSEQ 96-well plate was sequenced on a dedicated single-read 150-cycle Illumina NextSeq 550 flow cell. Per the authors' processing: Because the immunoSEQ output included only junctional sequences and no quality scores, the filtering could not be the same as the filtering used for full-length reads. To assign V/J genes and CDR3, sequences were annotated against IMGT germline references using PyIR, a Python wrapper for IgBLAST v1.9. Reads were filtered out if the reads had weak V/J assignments (E-value above 1e-6), no CDR3, stop codons, out-of-frame junctions, or ambiguous translated residues. V3J clonotypes were defined as sequences sharing an identical inferred V gene, J gene, and CDR3 amino acid sequence. Percentage overlap between repertoires was calculated by dividing the number of shared unique clonotypes by the size of the smaller repertoire. Three approaches were used to assess repertoire richness: RTK rarefaction, the Chao1 estimator, and Recon v2.1 estimates of unobserved clonotypes. For all TCRbeta clonotypes obtained by the gDNA method from several donors, generation probabilities were computed with OLGA. Sourced from immuneACCESS, this table was stored by TCRdb with only in-frame sequences that have V and J called. A share of the clones is absent; for the studies checked, an unresolved V gene accounts for under half, and the remainder has no known explanation. V and J calls and clone size are given by that table; D and trimming were obtained from the DNA. The sample has over a million clones on record, approximately 80% of them singletons. The ten largest clones capture roughly 0.65% of the sample.

Taken from the germline V gene, the CDR1 and CDR2 loops are MDHEN and SYDVKM. At the junction V is shortened by 10 bases and J by 6 bases; bases outside the gene matches: 6. The CDR3 has 14 amino acids, counting the end cysteine and phenylalanine. Kept here is only the CDR3 DNA, which spans 42 bases and is read in frame from base 1. Concerning this clone: It lacks a known antigen. Base qualities are missing; no much larger clone stands one base away.

The sequence was collected from a young man in good health. Some clones in this sample may be carry-over from other donors' samples. The sequence links TRBV28 to TRBJ2-1, with 13 bases in between that match TRBD2. The source material was memory CD4+ T cells from PBMCs. The meaning of the sample's cell subset or site label: CD45RA-negative fraction. The CDR3 protein: CATGTSGILNEQFF. The nucleotide sequence is given as TGTGCCACAGGGACTAGCGGGATACTCAATGAGCAGTTCTTC.